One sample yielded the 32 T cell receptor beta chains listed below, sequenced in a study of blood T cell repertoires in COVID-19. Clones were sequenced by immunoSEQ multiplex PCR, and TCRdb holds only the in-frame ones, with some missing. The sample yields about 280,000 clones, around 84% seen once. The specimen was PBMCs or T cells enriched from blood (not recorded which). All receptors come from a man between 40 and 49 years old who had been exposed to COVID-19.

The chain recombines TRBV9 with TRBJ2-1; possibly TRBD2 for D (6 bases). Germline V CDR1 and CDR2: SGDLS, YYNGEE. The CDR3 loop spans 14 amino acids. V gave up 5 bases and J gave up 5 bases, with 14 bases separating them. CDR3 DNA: TGTGCCAGCAGGCCCTCCGGGAGCAACAATGAGCAGTTCTTC. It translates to CASRPSGSNNEQFF.

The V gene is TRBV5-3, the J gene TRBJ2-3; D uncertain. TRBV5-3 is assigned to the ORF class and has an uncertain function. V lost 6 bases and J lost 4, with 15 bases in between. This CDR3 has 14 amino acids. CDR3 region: CARNNLARADTQYF. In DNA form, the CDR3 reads TGTGCCAGAAACAATTTAGCCCGGGCAGATACGCAGTATTTT.

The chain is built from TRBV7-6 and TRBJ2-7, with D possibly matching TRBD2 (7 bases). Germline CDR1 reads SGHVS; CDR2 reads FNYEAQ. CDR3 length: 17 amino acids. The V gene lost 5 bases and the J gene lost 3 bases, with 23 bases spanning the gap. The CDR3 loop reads CASSPLTGGDQIYEQYF. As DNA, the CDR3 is TGTGCCAGCAGCCCACTGACGGGGGGCGATCAAATCTACGAGCAGTACTTC.

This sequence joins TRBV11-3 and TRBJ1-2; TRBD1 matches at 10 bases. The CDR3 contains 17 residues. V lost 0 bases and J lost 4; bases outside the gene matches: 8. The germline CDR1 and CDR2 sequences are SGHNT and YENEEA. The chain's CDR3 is CASSLDQMGQGLYGYTF. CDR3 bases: TGTGCCAGCAGCTTAGATCAAATGGGACAGGGGCTCTATGGCTACACCTTC. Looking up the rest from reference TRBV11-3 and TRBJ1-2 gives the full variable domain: EAGVVQSPRYKIIEKKQPVAFWCNPISGHNTLYWYLQNLGQGPELLIRYENEEAVDDSQLPKDRFSAERLKGVDSTLKIQPAELGDSAVYLCASSLDQMGQGLYGYTFGSGTRLTVV.

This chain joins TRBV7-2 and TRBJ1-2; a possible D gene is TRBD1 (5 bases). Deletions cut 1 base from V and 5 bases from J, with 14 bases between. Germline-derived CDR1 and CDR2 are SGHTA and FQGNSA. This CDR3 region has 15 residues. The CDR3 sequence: CASSLGAGRRYGYTF. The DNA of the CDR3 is TGTGCCAGCAGCTTAGGGGCAGGGAGGAGGTATGGCTACACCTTC.

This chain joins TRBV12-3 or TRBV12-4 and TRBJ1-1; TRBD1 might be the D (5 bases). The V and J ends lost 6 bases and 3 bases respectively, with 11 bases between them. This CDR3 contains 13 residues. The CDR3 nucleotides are TGTGCCAGCAGAACGACAGTGGACACTGAAGCTTTCTTT. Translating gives CASRTTVDTEAFF.

The CDR3 nucleotides are TGTGCCAGCAGCGACCGGGACAGGTCTTCGGGAGAGCAGTACTTC. This translates into CASSDRDRSSGEQYF. The chain joins TRBV7-9 to TRBJ2-7; TRBD1 matches 8 bases. V trimming: 5 bases; J trimming: 7 bases; junction bases outside the gene matches: 13. Germline V CDR1 and CDR2: SEHNR, FQNEAQ (reference sequence). The CDR3 extends over 15 amino acids. Complete variable domain (other parts from reference TRBV7-9 and TRBJ2-7): DTGVSQNPRHKITKRGQNVTFRCDPISEHNRLYWYRQTLGQGPEFLTYFQNEAQLEKSRLLSDRFSAERPKGSFSTLEIQRTEQGDSAMYLCASSDRDRSSGEQYFGPGTRLTVT.

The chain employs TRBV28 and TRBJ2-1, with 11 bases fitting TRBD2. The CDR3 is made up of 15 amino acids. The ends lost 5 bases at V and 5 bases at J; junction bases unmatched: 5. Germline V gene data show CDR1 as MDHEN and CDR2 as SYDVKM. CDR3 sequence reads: CASSTGTSGDNEQFF. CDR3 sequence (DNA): TGTGCCAGCAGTACAGGGACTAGCGGAGACAATGAGCAGTTCTTC. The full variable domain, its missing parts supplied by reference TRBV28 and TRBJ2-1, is DVKVTQSSRYLVKRTGEKVFLECVQDMDHENMFWYRQDPGLGLRLIYFSYDVKMKEKGDIPEGYSVSREKKERFSLILESASTNQTSMYLCASSTGTSGDNEQFFGPGTRLTVL.

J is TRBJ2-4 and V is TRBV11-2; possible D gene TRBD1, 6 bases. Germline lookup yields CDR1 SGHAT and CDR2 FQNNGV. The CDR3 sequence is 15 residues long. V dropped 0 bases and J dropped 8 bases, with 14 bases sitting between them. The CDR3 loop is CASSLDQGHTDIQYF. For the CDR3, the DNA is TGTGCCAGCAGCTTAGATCAGGGACACACTGACATTCAGTACTTC.

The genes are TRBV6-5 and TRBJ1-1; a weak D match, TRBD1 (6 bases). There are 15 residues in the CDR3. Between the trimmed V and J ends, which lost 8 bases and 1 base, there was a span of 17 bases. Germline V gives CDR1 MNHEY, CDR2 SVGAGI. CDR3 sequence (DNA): TGTGCCAGCCGAACGGGAGGACAGTCGAACACTGAAGCTTTCTTT. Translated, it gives CASRTGGQSNTEAFF.

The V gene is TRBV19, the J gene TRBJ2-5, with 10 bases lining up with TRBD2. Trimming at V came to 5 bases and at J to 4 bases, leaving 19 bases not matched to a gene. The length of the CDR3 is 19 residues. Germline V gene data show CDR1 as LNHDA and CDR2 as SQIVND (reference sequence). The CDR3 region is CASSSFGGSTSGTPETQYF. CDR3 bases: TGTGCCAGTAGTTCATTCGGGGGAAGTACTAGCGGGACCCCAGAGACCCAGTACTTC.

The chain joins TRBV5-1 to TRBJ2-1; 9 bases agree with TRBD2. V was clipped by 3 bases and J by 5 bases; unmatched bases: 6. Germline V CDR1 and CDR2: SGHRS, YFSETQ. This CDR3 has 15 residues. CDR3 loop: CASSSTAGGNNEQFF. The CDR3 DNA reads TGCGCCAGCAGCTCCACCGCGGGAGGGAACAATGAGCAGTTCTTC. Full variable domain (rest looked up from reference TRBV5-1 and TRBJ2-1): KAGVTQTPRYLIKTRGQQVTLSCSPISGHRSVSWYQQTPGQGLQFLFEYFSETQRNKGNFPGRFSGRQFSNSRSEMNVSTLELGDSALYLCASSSTAGGNNEQFFGPGTRLTVL.

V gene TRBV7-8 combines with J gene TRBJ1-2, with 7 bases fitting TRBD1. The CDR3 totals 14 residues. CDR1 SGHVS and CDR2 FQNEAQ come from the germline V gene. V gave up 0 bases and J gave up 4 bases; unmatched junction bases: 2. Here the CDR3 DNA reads TGTGCCAGCAGCTTAGCGGGACAGCCCTATGGCTACACCTTC. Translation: CASSLAGQPYGYTF. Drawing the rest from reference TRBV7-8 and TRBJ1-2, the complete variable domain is GAGVSQSPRYKVAKRGQDVALRCDPISGHVSLFWYQQALGQGPEFLTYFQNEAQLDKSGLPSDRFFAERPEGSVSTLKIQRTQQEDSAVYLCASSLAGQPYGYTFGSGTRLTVV.

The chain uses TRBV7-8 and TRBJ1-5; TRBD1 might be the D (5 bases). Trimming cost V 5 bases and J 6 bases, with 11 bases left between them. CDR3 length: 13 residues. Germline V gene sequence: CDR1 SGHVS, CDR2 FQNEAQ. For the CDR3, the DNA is TGTGCCAGCAGCCGAGCCGGGGGTCAGCCCCAGCATTTT. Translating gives CASSRAGGQPQHF.

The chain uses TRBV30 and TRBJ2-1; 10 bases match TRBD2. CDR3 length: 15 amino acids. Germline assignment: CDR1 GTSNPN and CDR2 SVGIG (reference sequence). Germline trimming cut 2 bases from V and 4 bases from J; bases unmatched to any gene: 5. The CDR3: CAWSSATSGYNEQFF. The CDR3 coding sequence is TGTGCCTGGAGTTCGGCGACTAGCGGGTACAATGAGCAGTTCTTC.

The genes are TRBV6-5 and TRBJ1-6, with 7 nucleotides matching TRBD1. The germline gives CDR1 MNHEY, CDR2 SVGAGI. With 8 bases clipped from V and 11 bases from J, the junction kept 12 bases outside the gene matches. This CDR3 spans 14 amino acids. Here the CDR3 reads CASRKPGQSTPLHF. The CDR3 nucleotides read TGTGCCAGCCGGAAACCGGGACAGTCAACACCCCTCCACTTT.

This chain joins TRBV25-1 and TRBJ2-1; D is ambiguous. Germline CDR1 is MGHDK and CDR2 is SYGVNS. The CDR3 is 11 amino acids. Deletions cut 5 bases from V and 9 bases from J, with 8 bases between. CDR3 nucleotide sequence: TGTGCCAGCAGTCTATTTGGTGAGCAGTTCTTC. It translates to CASSLFGEQFF. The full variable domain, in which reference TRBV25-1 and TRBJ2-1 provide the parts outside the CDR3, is EADIYQTPRYLVIGTGKKITLECSQTMGHDKMYWYQQDPGMELHLIHYSYGVNSTEKGDLSSESTVSRIRTEHFPLTLESARPSHTSQYLCASSLFGEQFFGPGTRLTVL.

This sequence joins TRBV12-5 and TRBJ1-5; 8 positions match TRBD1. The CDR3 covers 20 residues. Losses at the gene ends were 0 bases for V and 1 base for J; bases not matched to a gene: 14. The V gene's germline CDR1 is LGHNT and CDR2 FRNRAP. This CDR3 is CASGLVLGQGITYSNQPQHF. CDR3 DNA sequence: TGTGCTAGTGGTTTGGTACTCGGACAGGGTATTACATACAGCAATCAGCCCCAGCATTTT.

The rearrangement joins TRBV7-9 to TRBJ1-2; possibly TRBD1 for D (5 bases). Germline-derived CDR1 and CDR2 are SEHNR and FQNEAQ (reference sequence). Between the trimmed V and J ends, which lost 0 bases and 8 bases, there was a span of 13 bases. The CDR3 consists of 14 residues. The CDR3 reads CASSLAIQGLGYTF. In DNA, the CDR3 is TGTGCCAGCAGCTTAGCGATCCAGGGCTTAGGCTACACCTTC.

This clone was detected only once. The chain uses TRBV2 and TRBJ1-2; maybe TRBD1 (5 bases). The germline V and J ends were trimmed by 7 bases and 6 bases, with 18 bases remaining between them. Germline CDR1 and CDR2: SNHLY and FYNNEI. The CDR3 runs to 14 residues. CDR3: CASTLGRAGNGYTF. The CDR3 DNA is TGTGCCAGCACCCTCGGCAGGGCAGGTAATGGCTACACCTTC. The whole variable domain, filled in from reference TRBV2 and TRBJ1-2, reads EPEVTQTPSHQVTQMGQEVILRCVPISNHLYFYWYRQILGQKVEFLVSFYNNEISEKSEIFDDQFSVERPDGSNFTLKIRSTKLEDSAMYFCASTLGRAGNGYTFGSGTRLTVV.

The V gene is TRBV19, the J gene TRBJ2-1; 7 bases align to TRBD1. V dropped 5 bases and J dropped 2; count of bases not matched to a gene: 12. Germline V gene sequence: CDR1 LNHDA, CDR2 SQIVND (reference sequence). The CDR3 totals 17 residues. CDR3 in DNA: TGTGCCAGTAGTGACGAGCCCCAGGGGGTCCCCTACAATGAGCAGTTCTTC. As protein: CASSDEPQGVPYNEQFF. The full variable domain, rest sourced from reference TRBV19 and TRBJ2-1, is DGGITQSPKYLFRKEGQNVTLSCEQNLNHDAMYWYRQDPGQGLRLIYYSQIVNDFQKGDIAEGYSVSREKKESFPLTVTSAQKNPTAFYLCASSDEPQGVPYNEQFFGPGTRLTVL.

This CDR3 reads CASSVTGVAYEQYF. The CDR3 nucleotides are TGTGCCAGCAGCGTGACAGGGGTGGCCTACGAGCAGTACTTC. The rearrangement uses TRBV9 and TRBJ2-7; 8 positions match TRBD1. V shed 2 bases and J 2 bases; nucleotides not matched to a gene: 3. The CDR3 is 14 amino acids. Per the germline V gene, CDR1 is SGDLS and CDR2 is YYNGEE.

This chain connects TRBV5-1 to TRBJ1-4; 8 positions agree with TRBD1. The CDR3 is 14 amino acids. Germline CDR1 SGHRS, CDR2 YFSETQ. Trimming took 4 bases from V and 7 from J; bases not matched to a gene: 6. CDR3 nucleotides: TGCGCCAGCAGCCTGGACAGGGACGGTGAAAAACTGTTTTTT. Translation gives CASSLDRDGEKLFF.

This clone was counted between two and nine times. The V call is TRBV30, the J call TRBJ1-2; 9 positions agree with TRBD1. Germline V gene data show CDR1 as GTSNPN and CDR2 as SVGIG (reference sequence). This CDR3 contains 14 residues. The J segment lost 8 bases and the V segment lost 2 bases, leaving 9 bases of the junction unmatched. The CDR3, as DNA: TGTGCCTGGAGTCTTCAACAGGGGGCCGGAGGCTACACCTTC. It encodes CAWSLQQGAGGYTF.

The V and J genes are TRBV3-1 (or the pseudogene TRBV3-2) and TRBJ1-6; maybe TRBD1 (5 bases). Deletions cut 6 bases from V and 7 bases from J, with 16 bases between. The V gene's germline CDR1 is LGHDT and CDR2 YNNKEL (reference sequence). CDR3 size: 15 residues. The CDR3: CASSLTQAQNSPLHF. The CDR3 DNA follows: TGTGCCAGCAGTCTAACACAGGCTCAAAATTCACCCCTCCACTTT.

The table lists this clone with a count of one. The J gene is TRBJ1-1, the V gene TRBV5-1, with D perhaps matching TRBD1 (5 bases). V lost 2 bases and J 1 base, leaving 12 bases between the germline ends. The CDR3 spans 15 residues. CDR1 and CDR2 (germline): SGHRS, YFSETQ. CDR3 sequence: CASSFGGVGNTEAFF. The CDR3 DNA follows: TGCGCCAGCAGCTTCGGGGGAGTGGGGAACACTGAAGCTTTCTTT. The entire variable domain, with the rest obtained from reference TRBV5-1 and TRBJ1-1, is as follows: KAGVTQTPRYLIKTRGQQVTLSCSPISGHRSVSWYQQTPGQGLQFLFEYFSETQRNKGNFPGRFSGRQFSNSRSEMNVSTLELGDSALYLCASSFGGVGNTEAFFGQGTRLTVV.

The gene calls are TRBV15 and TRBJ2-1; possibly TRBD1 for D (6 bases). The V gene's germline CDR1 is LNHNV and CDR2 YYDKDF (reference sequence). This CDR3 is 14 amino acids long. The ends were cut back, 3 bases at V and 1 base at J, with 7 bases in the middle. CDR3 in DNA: TGTGCCACCAGCAGGAGGGGGTCCTACAATGAGCAGTTCTTC. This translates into CATSRRGSYNEQFF.

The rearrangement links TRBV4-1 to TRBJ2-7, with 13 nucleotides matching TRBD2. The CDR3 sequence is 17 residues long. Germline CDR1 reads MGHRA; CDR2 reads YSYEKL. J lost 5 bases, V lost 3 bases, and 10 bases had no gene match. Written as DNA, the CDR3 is TGCGCCAGCAGCCAGCTAGGACTAGCGGGAGCTTTGGACGAGCAGTACTTC. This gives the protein CASSQLGLAGALDEQYF.

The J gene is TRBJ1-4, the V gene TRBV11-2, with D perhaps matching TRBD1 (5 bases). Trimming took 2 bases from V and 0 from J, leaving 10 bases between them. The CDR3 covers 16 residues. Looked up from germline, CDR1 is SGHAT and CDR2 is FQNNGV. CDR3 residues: CASSLPSTATNEKLFF. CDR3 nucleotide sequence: TGTGCCAGCAGCTTACCCTCGACAGCAACTAATGAAAAACTGTTTTTT. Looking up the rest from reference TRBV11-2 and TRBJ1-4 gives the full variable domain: EAGVAQSPRYKIIEKRQSVAFWCNPISGHATLYWYQQILGQGPKLLIQFQNNGVVDDSQLPKDRFSAERLKGVDSTLKIQPAKLEDSAVYLCASSLPSTATNEKLFFGSGTQLSVL.

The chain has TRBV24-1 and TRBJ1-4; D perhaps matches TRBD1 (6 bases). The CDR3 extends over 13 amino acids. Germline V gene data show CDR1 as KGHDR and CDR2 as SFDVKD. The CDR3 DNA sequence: TGTGCATCTCAGGACAGTTTGGATGAAAAACTGTTTTTT. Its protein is CASQDSLDEKLFF.

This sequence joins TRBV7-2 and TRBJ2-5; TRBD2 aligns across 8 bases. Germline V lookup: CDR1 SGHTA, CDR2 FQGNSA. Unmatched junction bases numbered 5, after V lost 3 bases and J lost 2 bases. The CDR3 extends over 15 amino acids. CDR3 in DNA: TGTGCCAGCAGCTTGGTTAGCGGGACACAAGAGACCCAGTACTTC. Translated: CASSLVSGTQETQYF.

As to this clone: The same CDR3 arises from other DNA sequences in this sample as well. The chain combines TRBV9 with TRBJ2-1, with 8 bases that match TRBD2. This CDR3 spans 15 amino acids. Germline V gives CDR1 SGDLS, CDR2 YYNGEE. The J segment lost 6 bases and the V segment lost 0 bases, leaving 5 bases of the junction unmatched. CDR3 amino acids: CASSVEGTRGNEQFF. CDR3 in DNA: TGTGCCAGCAGCGTAGAGGGGACTAGAGGCAATGAGCAGTTCTTC.